A single sample is the source of the 17 T cell receptor beta chains below, sequenced in a study of blood T cell repertoires in COVID-19 (dated by TCRdb to 2018 to 2021). The library was obtained by the immunoSEQ multiplex PCR assay. As stored in TCRdb, this immuneACCESS dataset retains in-frame rearrangements with V and J assigned. A fraction of the clones does not appear; measured against another copy, unresolved V genes explain less than half of the discrepancy, and the remainder lacks a known reason. Counted in this sample were approximately 76,000 clones; approximately 90% of them appeared once. 8.5% of the sample belongs to the ten largest clones. Sequenced sample: peripheral blood. All receptors derive from a human donor in a cohort sampled during active COVID-19.

The chain recombines TRBV7-8 with TRBJ2-3, with D maybe TRBD2 (5 bases). Trimming took off 1 base at V and 2 bases at J, with 7 bases between the two ends. The V gene's germline CDR1 is SGHVS and CDR2 FQNEAQ. CDR3 size: 14 residues. The CDR3, as DNA: TGTGCCAGCAGCTTAGGTCGGGACACAGATACGCAGTATTTT. Protein product: CASSLGRDTDTQYF.

This clone was counted a single time. The chain couples TRBV5-1 to TRBJ1-5; TRBD1 is a possible D gene (5 bases). This CDR3 contains 15 residues. The germline gives CDR1 SGHRS, CDR2 YFSETQ. Deletions cut 4 bases from V and 6 bases from J, with 17 bases between. CDR3 in DNA: TGCGCCAGCAGCCCCCTTGGGGGGGATCCTCAGCCCCAGCATTTT. Its translation is CASSPLGGDPQPQHF.

This chain uses TRBV9 with TRBJ2-5, with D possibly matching TRBD2 (5 bases). CDR1 and CDR2 from the germline V gene are SGDLS and YYNGEE. Trimming shortened V by 4 bases and J by 5 bases, and 12 bases separated the two germline ends. This CDR3 region has 13 residues. CDR3 region: CASSSTRYETQYF. CDR3 DNA: TGTGCCAGCAGCTCTACTAGGTACGAGACCCAGTACTTC.

This chain uses TRBV12-3 or TRBV12-4 with TRBJ1-4; D may be TRBD1 (5 bases). Trimming removed 9 bases at V and 8 bases at J, with 16 bases between. The CDR3 is 13 amino acids. CDR3 protein: CASRGRKSEKLFF. The CDR3, as DNA: TGTGCCAGTCGGGGGAGGAAATCCGAAAAACTGTTTTTT.

The CDR3 reads CASSLGQNTEAFF. CDR3 bases: TGTGCCAGCAGCTTAGGACAGAACACTGAAGCTTTCTTT. The J gene is TRBJ1-1, the V gene TRBV11-3; D is unresolved. The CDR3 contains 13 residues. Germline assignment: CDR1 SGHNT and CDR2 YENEEA. V was cut by 1 base and J by 1 base, with 4 bases left in between. Supplemented by reference TRBV11-3 and TRBJ1-1, the full variable domain reads EAGVVQSPRYKIIEKKQPVAFWCNPISGHNTLYWYLQNLGQGPELLIRYENEEAVDDSQLPKDRFSAERLKGVDSTLKIQPAELGDSAVYLCASSLGQNTEAFFGQGTRLTVV.

The chain uses TRBV28 and TRBJ1-1; 10 bases agree with TRBD1. CDR3 length equals 17 residues. Germline V gene lookup returns CDR1 MDHEN and CDR2 SYDVKM. Trimming at V came to 6 bases and at J to 9 bases, leaving 19 bases not matched to a gene. The CDR3 nucleotides are TGTGCCAGCAGACCTATCCGGGACAGGGGAATTTATATGCAAGCTTTCTTT. This sequence encodes CASRPIRDRGIYMQAFF.

The V call is TRBV27, the J call TRBJ2-7; 7 nucleotides align to TRBD1. The ends lost 5 bases at V and 4 bases at J; junction bases unmatched: 14. There are 16 residues in the CDR3. Germline V gives CDR1 MNHEY, CDR2 SMNVEV (reference sequence). CDR3 nucleotide sequence: TGTGCCAGCAGTCTAAAGGGGTACAGGGGCGGGTACGAGCAGTACTTC. This translates into CASSLKGYRGGYEQYF.

This clone was found once. The chain couples TRBV11-2 to TRBJ2-1; D is possibly TRBD1 (5 bases). CDR3 length: 17 residues. V lost 2 bases, J lost 0 bases, and 14 bases lay in between. In germline, CDR1 is SGHAT, CDR2 FQNNGV. CDR3 DNA sequence: TGTGCCAGCAGCTTAAAAAGGGGTCCATCCTCCTACAATGAGCAGTTCTTC. Its protein is CASSLKRGPSSYNEQFF. The full variable domain, completed using reference TRBV11-2 and TRBJ2-1, is EAGVAQSPRYKIIEKRQSVAFWCNPISGHATLYWYQQILGQGPKLLIQFQNNGVVDDSQLPKDRFSAERLKGVDSTLKIQPAKLEDSAVYLCASSLKRGPSSYNEQFFGPGTRLTVL.

The CDR3 spells CASSFRGDRAGNTIYF. DNA of the CDR3: TGTGCCAGCAGCTTTCGGGGGGACAGGGCCGGAAACACCATATATTTT. The gene calls are TRBV11-2 and TRBJ1-3, with 9 bases matching TRBD1. The length of the CDR3 is 16 residues. V trimming: 3 bases; J trimming: 4 bases; junction bases outside the gene matches: 7. CDR1 and CDR2 from the germline V gene are SGHAT and FQNNGV.

This chain links TRBV21-1 with TRBJ1-4; no DNA check was done on the table's D call, TRBD1. TRBV21-1 corresponds to a pseudogene. This CDR3 is built from 15 residues. The CDR3 sequence is CASSATGAEDEKLFF. The CDR3 nucleotides read TGTGCCAGCAGCGCCACAGGGGCAGAGGATGAAAAACTGTTTTTT.

V usage is TRBV27 and J usage is TRBJ2-7; 16 bases map to TRBD2. V lost 0 bases and J lost 5; bases outside the gene matches: 7. The CDR3 is 18 amino acids. The germline gives CDR1 MNHEY, CDR2 SMNVEV (reference sequence). In DNA, the CDR3 is TGTGCCAGCAGTTTATCCGGGACTAGCGGGGGGGCATATCACGAGCAGTACTTC. As protein: CASSLSGTSGGAYHEQYF.

Concerning this clone itself: Compared with germline, one end of the junction differs, possibly owing to a read error. This chain joins TRBV12-3 or TRBV12-4 and TRBJ2-7; D is uncertain. The CDR3 totals 12 residues. CDR3 sequence: CASSPEVRPRNF. The CDR3 coding sequence is TGTGCCAGCAGTCCCGAGGTCCGGCCTCGTAACTTC.

V is TRBV28 and J is TRBJ1-1, with D possibly TRBD1 on 5 matching bases. Deletions cut 3 bases from V and 6 bases from J, with 17 bases between. Germline V gene lookup returns CDR1 MDHEN and CDR2 SYDVKM. This CDR3 spans 15 amino acids. DNA for the CDR3: TGTGCCAGCAGTTTCCTGGCCACCTCGGGGGCTGAAGCTTTCTTT. Translated: CASSFLATSGAEAFF.

The chain carries TRBV6-5 and TRBJ1-5; 9 bases line up with TRBD1. The CDR3 covers 15 residues. Trimming removed 6 bases from V and 0 bases from J; junction bases left unmatched: 3. Germline assignment: CDR1 MNHEY and CDR2 SVGAGI. The CDR3 DNA reads as TGTGCCAGCAGCAGGACAGGGGATAGCAATCAGCCCCAGCATTTT. Its protein is CASSRTGDSNQPQHF.

This clone appeared a few times. The V gene is TRBV12-3 or TRBV12-4, the J gene TRBJ1-4, with D hard to call. This CDR3 has 11 residues. The V end was cut by 9 bases, the J end by 7 bases, with 9 bases between. The CDR3 region has the DNA TGTGCCAGTGGGTGGGCTGAAAAACTGTTTTTT. Its translation: CASGWAEKLFF.

The chain couples TRBV18 to TRBJ1-4; 8 bases align to TRBD1. The ends lost 3 bases at V and 7 bases at J; junction bases unmatched: 4. Germline loops: CDR1 KGHSH, CDR2 LQKENI. CDR3 length: 14 amino acids. The CDR3 bases are TGTGCCAGCTCACCGACAGGGGCGCGTGAAAAACTGTTTTTT. It codes for CASSPTGAREKLFF.

This clone has just one count. V usage is TRBV27 and J usage is TRBJ2-2; D unclear. Germline loops: CDR1 MNHEY, CDR2 SMNVEV (reference sequence). V was shortened by 0 bases and J by 0 bases, with 5 bases between the two germline ends. The CDR3 consists of 15 residues. CDR3 in amino acids: CASSLSLANTGELFF. In nucleotides, the CDR3 is TGTGCCAGCAGTTTATCTCTTGCGAACACCGGGGAGCTGTTTTTT.